Listed below are T cell receptor beta chains from one sample, sequenced in a study of tumor and adjacent non-tumor tissue in lung cancer. TCRdb reanalysed the multiplex PCR reads using MiXCR and keeps one entry per CDR3 protein. Here the sample spans 75,000 to 90,000 distinct CDR3 sequences, 76% being singletons. Sequencing was done on a sample of distant non-tumor lung tissue. Receptors were obtained from a woman in her forties or fifties with non-small cell lung cancer. The CDR3 runs from the conserved cysteine through the conserved F or W. The D gene is left open where the match is weak. Clone size, where shown, is once, few, many, or a class for clones that have expanded.

J: TRBJ2-7
V: TRBV12-3/TRBV12-4
D: NA
size: once
DNA: TGTGCCAGTCACCCGTGCCTAGGCTACGAGCAGTACTTC
CDR3: CASHPCLGYEQYF

J: TRBJ2-5
V: TRBV20-1
D: TRBD1
size: NA
DNA: TGCAGTGCCAAAATGACAGGGACAGTGACTCAGTACTTC
CDR3: CSAKMTGTVTQYF

J: TRBJ2-5
V: TRBV29-1
D: NA
size: NA
DNA: TGCAGCGTAGGAGATCCGAGACAGGCGCCACTAGAGACCCAGTACTTC
CDR3: CSVGDPRQAPLETQYF

J: TRBJ1-1
V: TRBV29-1
D: NA
size: NA
DNA: TGCAGCGTTGGAGGGACCCCGACTGCTTTAGACGCTGAAGCCTTCTTT
CDR3: CSVGGTPTALDAEAFF

J: TRBJ2-1
V: TRBV19
D: NA
size: NA
DNA: TGTGCCAGTAGTATTGGGAGCAATGAGCAGTTCTTC
CDR3: CASSIGSNEQFF

J: TRBJ1-1
V: TRBV11-2
D: NA
size: NA
DNA: TGTGCTAGCAGGTTAGAGGCGGGGGCGAACACTGAAGCTTTCTTT
CDR3: CASRLEAGANTEAFF

J: TRBJ1-4
V: TRBV6-1
D: NA
size: NA
DNA: TGTGCCAGGAGTGAGATTCCCGAAAAACTGTCTTTT
CDR3: CARSEIPEKLSF

J: TRBJ2-1
V: TRBV6-1
D: NA
size: NA
DNA: TGTGCCGGAACTAGTAGTGTCGAGAATGAACGGTTCTTC
CDR3: CAGTSSVENERFF

J: TRBJ2-1
V: TRBV6-1
D: NA
size: NA
DNA: TGTACCAGCAGTGAAGGGGAAGAGGGAGATGAGCAGATCTTC
CDR3: CTSSEGEEGDEQIF

J: TRBJ2-1
V: TRBV11-3
D: NA
size: NA
DNA: TGTGCCAGGAGCATTGATAGCGGAGGGGAGAATGAGAAGTTCTTC
CDR3: CARSIDSGGENEKFF

J: TRBJ2-3
V: TRBV11-2
D: NA
size: NA
DNA: TGCACCAACAGCTTGTGGGACCAGCTAGCGACAGATACGCAGTATTTT
CDR3: CTNSLWDQLATDTQYF

J: TRBJ2-1
V: TRBV28
D: NA
size: NA
DNA: TGCGCCAGCAGGCCCGCGGGGACGGGGAATGAGCAGTTCTTC
CDR3: CASRPAGTGNEQFF

J: TRBJ1-1
V: TRBV6-6
D: NA
size: NA
DNA: TGTGCCAGAAGCCCGGACTCCCGAGGCACTGAAGTTTTCTTT
CDR3: CARSPDSRGTEVFF

J: TRBJ2-2
V: TRBV29-1
D: NA
size: NA
DNA: TGCAGCGTTGGATCAGAGGGGACAACGAACACCGAGAAGCTGTTTTTT
CDR3: CSVGSEGTTNTEKLFF

J: TRBJ1-2
V: TRBV6-1
D: NA
size: NA
DNA: TGTGTCAGCAGTGAAGTCTCTGGGCCCATCGAGGGCTACACCTTC
CDR3: CVSSEVSGPIEGYTF

J: TRBJ2-1
V: TRBV4-1
D: TRBD2
size: NA
DNA: TGCGCCAGCAGCTATCCGGGACTAGCGGGAGGGCCAAGACACAATGAGCAGTTCTTC
CDR3: CASSYPGLAGGPRHNEQFF

J: TRBJ2-6
V: TRBV6-1
D: NA
size: few
DNA: TGTGCCAGCAGGGAACGGTCCGGGAGCGGAGCCAACGTCCTGACTTTC
CDR3: CASRERSGSGANVLTF

J: TRBJ1-3
V: TRBV6-1
D: NA
size: NA
DNA: TGTGCCAGCAGTGTCGGACACAGCCCCTTTGAAGACACCATATATTTT
CDR3: CASSVGHSPFEDTIYF

J: TRBJ2-2
V: TRBV4-1
D: NA
size: NA
DNA: TGCGCGAACCGCCAAGAAGGAGGTCTAGTGACCGGGGAGCTGTTTTTT
CDR3: CANRQEGGLVTGELFF

J: TRBJ2-5
V: TRBV29-1
D: NA
size: NA
DNA: TGCAGCGTCGAGGATCTCCGGGGGTCGGGTAGTGGAGAGACCCAGTACTTC
CDR3: CSVEDLRGSGSGETQYF

J: TRBJ2-2
V: TRBV12-3/TRBV12-4
D: NA
size: NA
DNA: TGTGCCAGCAGACGACGGGGTACTGGGGAGCTGCTTTTT
CDR3: CASRRRGTGELLF

J: TRBJ2-3
V: TRBV29-1
D: NA
size: NA
DNA: TGCAGTCTTAGACAGACAGATACGCGGTATTTT
CDR3: CSLRQTDTRYF

J: TRBJ2-7
V: TRBV5-4
D: NA
size: NA
DNA: TGTGCCAGCAGCTTGGGTAGTGATAGCTCCTGCGAGCAGTACTTC
CDR3: CASSLGSDSSCEQYF

J: TRBJ2-2
V: TRBV28
D: NA
size: NA
DNA: TGTGCCACCCTACCTGGAGCCGGGGAGCTGTTTTTT
CDR3: CATLPGAGELFF

J: TRBJ2-1
V: TRBV11-2
D: NA
size: NA
DNA: TGTGTTAGCAGTCTAGAGGCTTTCAATGAGCAGTTCTTC
CDR3: CVSSLEAFNEQFF

J: TRBJ1-3
V: TRBV11-3
D: NA
size: NA
DNA: TGTGCCAGCAGCTTTTCCGACGAAAGGGGAAACACCATATATTTT
CDR3: CASSFSDERGNTIYF

J: TRBJ2-7
V: TRBV12-3/TRBV12-4
D: NA
size: NA
DNA: TGTGCCAGCAGTTCCCCTAATTTTGCCTACGAGTACTACTTC
CDR3: CASSSPNFAYEYYF

J: TRBJ2-7
V: TRBV29-1
D: TRBD1
size: many
DNA: TGCAGCGTTGTGGGGCCTCGACAGGGGAAGGGTGAGCAGTACTTC
CDR3: CSVVGPRQGKGEQYF

J: TRBJ2-1
V: TRBV20-1
D: NA
size: NA
DNA: TGTAGTGCTATAAGCTCGTCTACCCAAATTGAGCAGTTCTTC
CDR3: CSAISSSTQIEQFF

J: TRBJ1-2
V: TRBV29-1
D: NA
size: NA
DNA: TGCAGCGTCACGAAGGGCGACTATGGCTACACTTTC
CDR3: CSVTKGDYGYTF

J: TRBJ2-4
V: TRBV12-3/TRBV12-4
D: NA
size: NA
DNA: TGTGCCGGCACTTTAGGAGCGGTAGATGGTGCGCCAATTTACTTC
CDR3: CAGTLGAVDGAPIYF

J: TRBJ2-1
V: TRBV29-1
D: TRBD1
size: NA
DNA: TGCAGCGTCGAAAACAGGGGGCGTGAGCAGCTCTTC
CDR3: CSVENRGREQLF

J: TRBJ2-3
V: TRBV5-5
D: NA
size: NA
DNA: TGTGCCAGCAGCCAACCCACTCGGACAGATACGCAATATTTT
CDR3: CASSQPTRTDTQYF

J: TRBJ1-6
V: TRBV6-1
D: NA
size: NA
DNA: TGTGCCAGCAGGAACCGGGGTCAATCCCCATCCCTCCACTTT
CDR3: CASRNRGQSPSLHF

J: TRBJ2-1
V: TRBV7-3
D: NA
size: many
DNA: TGTGCCAGCAGCTTATGGGGAAACTACAATGAGCAGTTCTTC
CDR3: CASSLWGNYNEQFF

J: TRBJ2-3
V: TRBV6-6
D: TRBD2
size: once
DNA: TGTGCCAGCACTCCGGGAGGGCCGGTAGATCCGCAGTATTTT
CDR3: CASTPGGPVDPQYF

J: TRBJ2-7
V: TRBV4-1
D: NA
size: NA
DNA: TGCGCCATCAGCCAAGAGGGTAGCACTCCCTACGAGCAGAACTTC
CDR3: CAISQEGSTPYEQNF

J: TRBJ2-3
V: TRBV10-2
D: NA
size: NA
DNA: TGCGCCAACAGTGACCAGTGCAGAGACACAGATACGCAGTATTTT
CDR3: CANSDQCRDTDTQYF

J: TRBJ1-2
V: TRBV4-2
D: NA
size: NA
DNA: TGTGCCAGCAGCCCTAAAGGGGAGGGGGTTATGGATGCTTACACCTTC
CDR3: CASSPKGEGVMDAYTF

J: TRBJ2-1
V: TRBV6-5
D: NA
size: NA
DNA: TGTGACAGCAGTGGTCGGAGCTCCTACAATGAGCAGTTTTTC
CDR3: CDSSGRSSYNEQFF

J: TRBJ2-1
V: TRBV5-5
D: TRBD2
size: once
DNA: TGTGCCAGCGGCCTGGTAGCTAGCGGAGACAATAATGAGCAGTTCTTC
CDR3: CASGLVASGDNNEQFF

J: TRBJ1-5
V: TRBV6-5
D: NA
size: once
DNA: TGTGCTAGCAGTGCGTATAGGGACCAGCCCCAACATTTT
CDR3: CASSAYRDQPQHF

J: TRBJ1-1
V: TRBV6-1
D: NA
size: NA
DNA: TGTGCCAGCAGCACGGGGGGGATCACTGGAGCTTTCTTT
CDR3: CASSTGGITGAFF

J: TRBJ2-7
V: TRBV11-1
D: NA
size: NA
DNA: TGTGCCATCAGCTCGGAAAATCCGGGGGCTCACTCCTACGAACAGTACTTC
CDR3: CAISSENPGAHSYEQYF

J: TRBJ2-1
V: TRBV11-2
D: TRBD2
size: NA
DNA: TGTGTTAGCAGCTCCGTAGCGGGAGAATGGGATAAGCAGTTCTTC
CDR3: CVSSSVAGEWDKQFF

J: TRBJ1-1
V: TRBV11-2
D: NA
size: NA
DNA: TGTGCCAGCAGCCCAGAGCCGGGGCCGAACACTGAGGCTTTCTTT
CDR3: CASSPEPGPNTEAFF

J: TRBJ2-2
V: TRBV10-2
D: NA
size: NA
DNA: TGCGCCAGCAGTACTAGTGGGAGCTTCGGGGAGCTGTTTTTT
CDR3: CASSTSGSFGELFF

J: TRBJ2-2
V: TRBV24-1
D: NA
size: NA
DNA: TGTGCCACCAGTGATTTGTTGTTAGGGATCGGGGAGCTGTTTTTT
CDR3: CATSDLLLGIGELFF